Reported below is one TCR beta chain. The entry originates in a study of T cell responses to AZD1222 COVID-19 vaccine. This table comes from immunoSEQ multiplex PCR, and its TCRdb copy is limited to in-frame clones, with some not included. This sample yields approximately 150,000 clones, of which 70% to 90% are seen a single time; roughly 1.1% belongs to the top ten. CDR3 length: 14 residues. Germline V gives CDR1 SGHDT, CDR2 YYEEEE. With V trimmed by 6 bases and J by 4 bases, 8 bases remained unmatched. The input for sequencing was peripheral blood, taken 28 days after the second AZD1222 dose. The genes are TRBV5-6 and TRBJ2-7; 9 bases are a match to TRBD1. The clonotype comes from an adult who received the AZD1222 COVID-19 vaccine. In nucleotides, the CDR3 is TGTGCCAGCATGGGGACAGGGCGTTTATACGAGCAGTACTTC. The encoded protein is CASMGTGRLYEQYF.